This T cell receptor (beta chain) was profiled in a study of CD8+ T cells in alopecia areata. Worth noting for this clone: Compared with germline, one end of the junction differs, possibly owing to a read error.

Indicated treatment: oral pan-JAK inhibitor, 5-10 mg twice daily. PBMC-derived CD4+ and CD8+ T cells were sorted. CDR3 length: 12 residues. Germline CDR1 reads SGHKS; CDR2 reads YYEKEE (reference sequence). Sequencing used cDNA as its template, made by extracting RNA and reverse transcribing it. The assay was immunoSEQ multiplex PCR, and TCRdb's table has in-frame clones only and misses some. This sample has about 180,000 clones, with about three fifths found just once. The source was CD4+ T cells sorted from blood, collected at approximately week 55, from a patient treated with tofacitinib. The V call is TRBV5-5, the J call TRBJ2-7; D possibly corresponds to TRBD2 (5 bases). This TCR was recovered from a human donor with alopecia areata. CDR3 nucleotide sequence: TGTGCCAGCAGCTCCTTAGACACCCAGCGGCTCTTC. Its translation: CASSSLDTQRLF.